This T cell receptor beta chain was recovered during a study of vaccination and CD4 T cells after COVID-19. Study context: Overlapping spike peptides from SARS-CoV-2, HCoV-NL63, HCoV-OC43 and HCoV-229E served to stimulate the cells.

Cultured CD4+ T-cell DNA underwent Oncomine TCR Beta short-read sequencing. TCRdb redid the calling of the PCR reads with MiXCR, one entry per CDR3 protein. The table has some 13,000 distinct CDR3 sequences, roughly 42% seen once. Indicated treatment: 10-day PBMC culture with coronavirus spike peptide pools or control peptides (ViraFEST assay). Via ViraFEST, peptide pools expanded antigen-specific T cells before TCR sequencing. The authors swapped half the medium for fresh IL-2 medium on days 3 and 7. Losses at the gene ends were 5 bases for V and 6 bases for J; bases not matched to a gene: 11. Germline CDR1 is SGHNT and CDR2 is YENEEA. CDR3 length equals 15 residues. Details on this clonotype: Its antigen remains unidentified.

The TCR originated in a human donor who had recovered from COVID-19. The specimen sequenced was CD4+ T cells from blood, cultured in vitro. This rearrangement joins TRBV11-3 to TRBJ1-2; TRBD1 matches 8 bases. The CDR3 nucleotides read TGTGCCAGCAGCCCGTGGACAGGGTACGAACATGGCTACACCTTC. It yields the protein CASSPWTGYEHGYTF.